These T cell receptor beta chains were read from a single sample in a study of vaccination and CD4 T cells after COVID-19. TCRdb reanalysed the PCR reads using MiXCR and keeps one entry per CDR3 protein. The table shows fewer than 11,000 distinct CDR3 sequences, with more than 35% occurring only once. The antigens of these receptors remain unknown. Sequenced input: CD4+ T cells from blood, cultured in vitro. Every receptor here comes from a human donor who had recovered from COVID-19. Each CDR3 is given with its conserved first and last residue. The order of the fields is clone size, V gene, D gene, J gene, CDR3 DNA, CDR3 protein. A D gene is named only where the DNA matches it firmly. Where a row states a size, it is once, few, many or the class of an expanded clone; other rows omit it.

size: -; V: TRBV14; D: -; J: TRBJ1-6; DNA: TGTGCCAGCAGCCAAGCCCCAGCTTATAATTCACCCCTCCACTTT; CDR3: CASSQAPAYNSPLHF
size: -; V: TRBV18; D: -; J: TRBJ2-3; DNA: TGTGCCAGCTCACCGGGGGGCATAGATACGCAGTATTTT; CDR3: CASSPGGIDTQYF
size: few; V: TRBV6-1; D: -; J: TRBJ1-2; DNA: TGTGCCAGCAGTGATGGCCCGAAGAACTATGGCTACACCTTC; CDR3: CASSDGPKNYGYTF
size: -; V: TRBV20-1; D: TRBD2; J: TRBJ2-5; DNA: TGCAGTGCTAGCCCCGGGACTAGCAGACAAGAGACCCAGTACTTC; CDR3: CSASPGTSRQETQYF
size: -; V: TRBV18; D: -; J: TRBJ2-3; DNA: TGTGCCAGCTCACCTCGACAGAGAACTAGCACAGATACGCAGTATTTT; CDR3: CASSPRQRTSTDTQYF
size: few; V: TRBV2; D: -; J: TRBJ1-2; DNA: TGTGCCAGCGCTCCGACGGAAACCTATGGCTACACCTTC; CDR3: CASAPTETYGYTF
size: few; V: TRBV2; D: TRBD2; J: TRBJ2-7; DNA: TGTGCCAGTCTAGCGGGGTCTGCTATGTACGAGCAGTACTTC; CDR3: CASLAGSAMYEQYF
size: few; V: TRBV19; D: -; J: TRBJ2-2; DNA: TGTGCCAGTAATGATAAGACAGCCACCCCGGAGCTGTTTTTT; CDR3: CASNDKTATPELFF
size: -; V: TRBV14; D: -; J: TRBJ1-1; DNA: TGTGCCAGCAGCCAAATGGGCAACACTGAAGCTTTCTTT; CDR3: CASSQMGNTEAFF
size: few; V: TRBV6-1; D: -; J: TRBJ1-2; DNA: TGTGCCAGCAGACGGACTAACTATGGCTACACCTTC; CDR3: CASRRTNYGYTF
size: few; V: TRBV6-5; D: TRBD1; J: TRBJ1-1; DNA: TGTGCCAGCAGTTACGCGGACAGGGGACCTGAAGCTTTCTTT; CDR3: CASSYADRGPEAFF
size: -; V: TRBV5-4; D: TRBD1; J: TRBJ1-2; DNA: TGTGCCAGCAGCTTGCCGTCGGACAGGGGCGGTGGCTACACCTTC; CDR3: CASSLPSDRGGGYTF
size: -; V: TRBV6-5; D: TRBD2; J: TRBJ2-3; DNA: TGTGCCAGCAGTTACTCGGAGGCGGGGGGTCTATATTTT; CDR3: CASSYSEAGGLYF
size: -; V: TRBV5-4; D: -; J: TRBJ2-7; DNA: TGTGCCAGCAGCTTGGCCACGGGAATTGGGAGCTACGAGCAGTACTTC; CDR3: CASSLATGIGSYEQYF
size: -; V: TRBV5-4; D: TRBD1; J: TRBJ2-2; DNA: TGTGCCAGCAGCTCCAGGGGGCGCCGGCCCGGGGAGCTGTTTTTT; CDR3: CASSSRGRRPGELFF
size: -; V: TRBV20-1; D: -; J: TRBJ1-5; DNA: TGCAGTGCAAAGGGCCTAAGAGGAGGCAATCAGCCCCAGCATTTT; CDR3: CSAKGLRGGNQPQHF
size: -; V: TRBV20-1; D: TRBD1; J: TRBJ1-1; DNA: TGCAGTACCCGGACAGGCGTGAACACTGAAGCTTTCTTT; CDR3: CSTRTGVNTEAFF
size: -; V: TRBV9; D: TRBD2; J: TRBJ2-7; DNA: TGTGCCAGCAGCCCCGGCCCCCTAGCGGGGTACGAGCAGTACTTC; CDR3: CASSPGPLAGYEQYF
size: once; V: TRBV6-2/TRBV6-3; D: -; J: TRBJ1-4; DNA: TGTGCCAGCTCTTCCCTCAGGGCCTCGAGGGAAAAACTGTTTTTT; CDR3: CASSSLRASREKLFF
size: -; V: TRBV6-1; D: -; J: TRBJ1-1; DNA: TGTGCCAGCAGTGAACTAGACCACACTGAAGCTTTCTTT; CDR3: CASSELDHTEAFF
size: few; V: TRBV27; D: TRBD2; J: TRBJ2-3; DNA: TGTGCCAGCAGCCTTATCGGGGGGGCCACAGATACGCAGTATTTT; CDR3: CASSLIGGATDTQYF
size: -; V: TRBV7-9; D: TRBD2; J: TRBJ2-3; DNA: TGTGCCAGCAGCTTATTATCTGGGCGGGGGAATGCAGATACGCAGTATTTT; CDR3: CASSLLSGRGNADTQYF
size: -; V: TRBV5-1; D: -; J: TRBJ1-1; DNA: TGCGCCAGCCGACAGGCATACACTGAAGCTTTCTTT; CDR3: CASRQAYTEAFF
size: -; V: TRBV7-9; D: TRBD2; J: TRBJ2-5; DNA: TGTGCCAGCAGCCCAGGACTAGCGGGGGGGAAAGAGACCCAGTACTTC; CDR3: CASSPGLAGGKETQYF
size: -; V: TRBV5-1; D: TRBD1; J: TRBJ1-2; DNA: TGCGCCAGCAGCTTGGGCTTCGAGGGACAGGGGGTAGGTGGCTACACCTTC; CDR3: CASSLGFEGQGVGGYTF
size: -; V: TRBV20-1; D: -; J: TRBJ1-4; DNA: TGCAGTGCCATCCCGGTGAGGGGGTTAAATGAAAAACTGTTTTTT; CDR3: CSAIPVRGLNEKLFF
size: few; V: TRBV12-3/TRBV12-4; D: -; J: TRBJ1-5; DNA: TGTGCCAGCAGTTCACTCTCTGATCAGCCCCAGCATTTT; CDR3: CASSSLSDQPQHF
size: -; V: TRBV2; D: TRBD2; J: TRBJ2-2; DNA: TGTGCCAGCACTCCCGCCCCGGGGGGGAGCACCGGGGAGCTGTTTTTT; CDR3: CASTPAPGGSTGELFF
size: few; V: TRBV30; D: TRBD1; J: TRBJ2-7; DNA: TGTGCCTGGACAGGGGGCAACGAGCAGTACTTC; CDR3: CAWTGGNEQYF
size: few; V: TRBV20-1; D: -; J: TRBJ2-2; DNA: TGCAGTGCCAGCCCCGGGACGAACACCGGGGAGCTGTTTTTT; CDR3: CSASPGTNTGELFF
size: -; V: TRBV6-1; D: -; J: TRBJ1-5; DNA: TGTGCCAGCAGTGGGAATCAGCCCCAGCATTTT; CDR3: CASSGNQPQHF
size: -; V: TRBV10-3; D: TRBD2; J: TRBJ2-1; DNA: TGTGCCATCAGTGAGCCCCGGACTAGCGGGGCCGGGGATGAGCAGTTCTTC; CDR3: CAISEPRTSGAGDEQFF
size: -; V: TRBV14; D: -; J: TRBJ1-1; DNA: TGTGCCAGCAGCCAATTCCCCGACGGTGAAGCTTTCTTT; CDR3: CASSQFPDGEAFF
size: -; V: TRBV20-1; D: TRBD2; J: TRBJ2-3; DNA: TGCAGCCGAGCGGGGGGGTCCACAGATACGCAGTATTTT; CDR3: CSRAGGSTDTQYF
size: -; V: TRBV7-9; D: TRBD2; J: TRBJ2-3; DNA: TGTGCCAGCAGCTTATATCTTGGTAGCGGGATAACAAGCACAGATACGCAGTATTTT; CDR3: CASSLYLGSGITSTDTQYF
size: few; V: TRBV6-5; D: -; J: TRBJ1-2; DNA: TGTGCCAGCAGTTACTCCTCGGGAGGGAGGGATGGCTACACCTTC; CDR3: CASSYSSGGRDGYTF
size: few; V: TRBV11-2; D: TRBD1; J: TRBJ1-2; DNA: TGTGCCAGCAGCTCCTCCGGGACAGGGGGCCATGGCTACACCTTC; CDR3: CASSSSGTGGHGYTF
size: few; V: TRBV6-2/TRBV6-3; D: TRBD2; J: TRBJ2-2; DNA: TGTGCCAGCAACTCGGGGGGGCGTCAGGTGCTGTTTTTT; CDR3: CASNSGGRQVLFF
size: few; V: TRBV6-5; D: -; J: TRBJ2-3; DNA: TGTGCCAGCAGTTACTCGACGGTCACAGATACGCAGTATTTT; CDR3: CASSYSTVTDTQYF
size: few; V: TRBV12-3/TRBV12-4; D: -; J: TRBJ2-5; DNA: TGTGCCAGCAGTCCAGGGGGGGGCCATCAAGAGACCCAGTACTTC; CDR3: CASSPGGGHQETQYF
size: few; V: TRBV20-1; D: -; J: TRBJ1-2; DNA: TGCAGTGCTGCAAGGGATGACTCTGGCTACACCTTC; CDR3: CSAARDDSGYTF
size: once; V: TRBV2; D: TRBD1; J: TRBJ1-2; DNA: TGTGCCAGCAGTTTGGGACAGGGTTTTGGCTACACCTTC; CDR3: CASSLGQGFGYTF
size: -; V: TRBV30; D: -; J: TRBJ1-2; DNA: TGTGCCTGGAGCGAAGGAGCCAAGAGCTATGGCTACACCTTC; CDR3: CAWSEGAKSYGYTF
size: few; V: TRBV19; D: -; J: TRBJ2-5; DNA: TGTGCCAGTAGTTACCGGGGAGCACAAGAGACCCAGTACTTC; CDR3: CASSYRGAQETQYF
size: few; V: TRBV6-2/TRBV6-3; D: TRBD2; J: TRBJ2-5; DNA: TGTGCCAGCAGTTACCCACCTAGCGGGGGGAACCTCTCACCGTACCAAGAGACCCAGTACTTC; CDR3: CASSYPPSGGNLSPYQETQYF
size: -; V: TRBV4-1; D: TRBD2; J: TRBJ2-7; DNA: TGCGCCAGCAGCTCCCCAAGTAGCGGGGGGGCCCACGAGCAGTACTTC; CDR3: CASSSPSSGGAHEQYF
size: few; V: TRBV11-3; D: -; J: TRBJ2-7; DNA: TGTGCCAGCAGCTTAGAGGGAGGAAAGAACCTTCTCGAGCAGTACTTC; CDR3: CASSLEGGKNLLEQYF
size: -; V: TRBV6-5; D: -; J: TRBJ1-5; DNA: TGTGCCAGCAGTTCCGGGACAAAGGGGCCCCAGCATTTT; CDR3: CASSSGTKGPQHF
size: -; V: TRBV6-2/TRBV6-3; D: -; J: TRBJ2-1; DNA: TGTGCCAGCAGTTTGACAGGCCCCAGGAGTGAGCAGTTCTTC; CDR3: CASSLTGPRSEQFF